The TCR beta chain under discussion was sequenced for a study of spatial heterogeneity in lung cancer. General study results and limits: Counts of expanded alpha and beta TCRs within tumors tracked the tumor nonsynonymous mutation count.

This clonotype was detected many times. Its antigen is currently unknown. Germline lookup yields CDR1 MNHNS and CDR2 SASEGT. V was pared by 1 base and J by 2 bases, with 12 bases between. The CDR3 is made up of 16 amino acids. Each CDR3 protein is one row after TCRdb ran MiXCR on the 5' RACE reads. Of some 15,000 distinct CDR3 sequences listed, around 7.3% are singletons. Regarding time point: sample taken at primary tumor resection. The V and J genes are TRBV6-1 and TRBJ2-1; D assignment may be TRBD1 or TRBD2 (5 bases each). Specimen: lung tumor tissue, collected at surgery. The receptor was isolated from a male donor with early-stage non-small cell lung cancer. CDR3 nucleotides: TGTGCCAGCAGTGAAGACCCACCGGGACCCTACAATGAGCAGTTCTTC. Its translation: CASSEDPPGPYNEQFF.